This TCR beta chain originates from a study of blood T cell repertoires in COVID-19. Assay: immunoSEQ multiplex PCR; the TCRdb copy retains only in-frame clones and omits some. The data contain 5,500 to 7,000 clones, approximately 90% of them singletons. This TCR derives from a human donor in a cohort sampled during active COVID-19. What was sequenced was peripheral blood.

CDR3 amino acids: CASSYSVGQGIYEQFF. The CDR3 DNA follows: TGTGCCAGCAGTTACTCGGTAGGACAGGGGATCTATGAGCAGTTCTTC. The rearrangement links TRBV6-6 to TRBJ2-1; 9 bases map to TRBD1. Losses at the gene ends were 0 bases for V and 8 bases for J; bases not matched to a gene: 8. Germline V gene sequence: CDR1 MNHNY, CDR2 SVGAGI (reference sequence). This CDR3 spans 16 amino acids.